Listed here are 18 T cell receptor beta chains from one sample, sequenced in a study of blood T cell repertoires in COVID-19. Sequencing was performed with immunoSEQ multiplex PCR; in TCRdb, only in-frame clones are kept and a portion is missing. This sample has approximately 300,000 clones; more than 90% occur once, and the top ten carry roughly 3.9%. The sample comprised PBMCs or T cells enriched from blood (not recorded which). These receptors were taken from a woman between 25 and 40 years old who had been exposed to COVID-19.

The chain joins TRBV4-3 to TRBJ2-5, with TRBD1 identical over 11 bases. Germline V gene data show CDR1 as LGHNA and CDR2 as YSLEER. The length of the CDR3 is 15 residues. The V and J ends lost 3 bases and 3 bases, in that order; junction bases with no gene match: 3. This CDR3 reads CASSQGQGEEETQYF. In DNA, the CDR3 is TGCGCCAGCAGCCAGGGACAGGGGGAGGAAGAGACCCAGTACTTC.

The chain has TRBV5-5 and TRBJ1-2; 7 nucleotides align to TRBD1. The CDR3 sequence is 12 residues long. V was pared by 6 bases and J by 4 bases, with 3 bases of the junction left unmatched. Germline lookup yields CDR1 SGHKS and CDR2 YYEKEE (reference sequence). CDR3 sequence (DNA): TGTGCCAGCACCCAGGGGGGCTATGGCTACACCTTC. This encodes CASTQGGYGYTF. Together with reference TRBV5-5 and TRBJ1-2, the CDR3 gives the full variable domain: DAGVTQSPTHLIKTRGQQVTLRCSPISGHKSVSWYQQVLGQGPQFIFQYYEKEERGRGNFPDRFSARQFPNYSSELNVNALLLGDSALYLCASTQGGYGYTFGSGTRLTVV.

CDR3 in DNA: TGTGCTAGTGGTTTGGGTGACAGGGTTAATTCACCCCTCCACTTT. It specifies CASGLGDRVNSPLHF. The V gene is TRBV12-5, the J gene TRBJ1-6, with TRBD1 matching 7 bases. Trimming took 1 base from V and 6 from J; bases not matched to a gene: 3. Germline assignment: CDR1 LGHNT and CDR2 FRNRAP. The CDR3 runs to 15 residues.

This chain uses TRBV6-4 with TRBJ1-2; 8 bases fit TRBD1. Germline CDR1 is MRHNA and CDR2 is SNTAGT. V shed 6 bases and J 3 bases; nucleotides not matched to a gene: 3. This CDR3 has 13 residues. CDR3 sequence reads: CASSPTGDYGYTF. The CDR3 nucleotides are TGTGCCAGCAGCCCGACAGGGGACTATGGCTACACCTTC.

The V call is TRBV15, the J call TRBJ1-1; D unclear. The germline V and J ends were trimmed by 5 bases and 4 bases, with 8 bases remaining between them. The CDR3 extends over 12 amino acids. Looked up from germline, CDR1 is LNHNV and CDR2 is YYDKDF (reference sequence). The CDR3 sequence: CATSRVSTEAFF. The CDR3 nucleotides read TGTGCCACCAGCCGGGTTAGCACTGAAGCTTTCTTT.

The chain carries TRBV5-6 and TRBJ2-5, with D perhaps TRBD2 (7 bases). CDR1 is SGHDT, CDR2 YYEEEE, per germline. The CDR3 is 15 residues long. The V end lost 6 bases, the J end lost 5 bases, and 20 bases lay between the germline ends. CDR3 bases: TGTGCCAGCACTCCGAATCGGGGGGCCCGGGAGACCCAGTACTTC. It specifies CASTPNRGARETQYF.

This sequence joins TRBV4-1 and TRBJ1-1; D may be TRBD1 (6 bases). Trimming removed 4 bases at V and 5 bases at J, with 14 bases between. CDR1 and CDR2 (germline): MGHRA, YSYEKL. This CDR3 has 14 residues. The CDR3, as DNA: TGCGCCAGCAGCCCGGGACATAGAAGGACTGAAGCTTTCTTT. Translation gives CASSPGHRRTEAFF.

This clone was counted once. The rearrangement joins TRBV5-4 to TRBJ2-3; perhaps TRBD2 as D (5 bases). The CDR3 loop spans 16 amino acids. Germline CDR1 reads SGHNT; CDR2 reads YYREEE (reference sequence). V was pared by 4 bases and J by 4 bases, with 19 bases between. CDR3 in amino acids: CASSGPTSAKPDTQYF. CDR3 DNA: TGTGCCAGCAGCGGCCCAACTAGTGCTAAGCCAGATACGCAGTATTTT.

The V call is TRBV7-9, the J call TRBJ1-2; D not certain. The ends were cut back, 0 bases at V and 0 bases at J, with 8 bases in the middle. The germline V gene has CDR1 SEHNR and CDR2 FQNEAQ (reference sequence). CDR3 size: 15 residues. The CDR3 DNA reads TGTGCCAGCAGCTTAGCACAGCTACCTAACTATGGCTACACCTTC. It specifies CASSLAQLPNYGYTF.

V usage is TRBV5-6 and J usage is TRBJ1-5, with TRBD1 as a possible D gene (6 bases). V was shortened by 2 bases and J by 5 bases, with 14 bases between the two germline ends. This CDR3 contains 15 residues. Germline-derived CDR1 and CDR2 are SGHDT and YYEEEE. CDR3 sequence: CASSLGQGFYQPQHF. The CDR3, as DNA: TGTGCCAGCAGCTTAGGTCAGGGGTTTTATCAGCCCCAGCATTTT.

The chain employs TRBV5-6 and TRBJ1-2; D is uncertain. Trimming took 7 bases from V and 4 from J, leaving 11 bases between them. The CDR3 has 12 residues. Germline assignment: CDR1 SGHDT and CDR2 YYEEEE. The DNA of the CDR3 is TGTGCCAGCGAGAGGGCCAGCTATGGCTACACCTTC. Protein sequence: CASERASYGYTF.

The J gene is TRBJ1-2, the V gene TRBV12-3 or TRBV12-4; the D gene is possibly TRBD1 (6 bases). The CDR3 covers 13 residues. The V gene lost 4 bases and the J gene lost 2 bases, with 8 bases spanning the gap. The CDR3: CASSYDRNYGYTF. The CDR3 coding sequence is TGTGCCAGCAGTTACGACAGGAACTATGGCTACACCTTC.

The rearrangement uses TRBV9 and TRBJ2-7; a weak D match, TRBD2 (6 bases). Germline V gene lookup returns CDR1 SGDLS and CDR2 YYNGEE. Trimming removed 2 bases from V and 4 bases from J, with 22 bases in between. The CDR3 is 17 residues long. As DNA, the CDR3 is TGTGCCAGCAGCGTGGCTTTCCCCGTAGCGGAGGATTACGAGCAGTACTTC. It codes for CASSVAFPVAEDYEQYF.

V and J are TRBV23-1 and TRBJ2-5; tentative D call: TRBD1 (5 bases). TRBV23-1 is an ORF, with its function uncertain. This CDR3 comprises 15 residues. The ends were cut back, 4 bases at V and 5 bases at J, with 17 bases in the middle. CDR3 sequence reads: CASSRGNRSRETQYF. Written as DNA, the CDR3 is TGCGCCAGCAGTCGGGGAAACAGGAGTCGTGAGACCCAGTACTTC.

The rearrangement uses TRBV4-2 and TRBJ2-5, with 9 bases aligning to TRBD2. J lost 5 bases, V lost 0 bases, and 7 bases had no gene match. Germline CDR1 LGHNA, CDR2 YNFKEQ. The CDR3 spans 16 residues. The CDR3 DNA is TGTGCCAGCAGCCAAGATTTCGGGGGACTAGCCGAGACCCAGTACTTC. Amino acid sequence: CASSQDFGGLAETQYF.

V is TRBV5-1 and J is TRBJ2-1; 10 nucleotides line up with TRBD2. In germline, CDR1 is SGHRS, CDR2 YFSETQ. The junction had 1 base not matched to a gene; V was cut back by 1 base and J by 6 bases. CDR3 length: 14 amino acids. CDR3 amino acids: CASSLLAGANEQFF. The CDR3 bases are TGCGCCAGCAGCTTGCTAGCGGGGGCCAATGAGCAGTTCTTC.

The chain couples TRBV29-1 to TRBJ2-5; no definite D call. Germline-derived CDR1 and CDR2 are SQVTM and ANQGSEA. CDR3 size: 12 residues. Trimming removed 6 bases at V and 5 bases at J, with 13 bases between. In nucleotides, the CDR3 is TGCAGCGTCCCAGTGGGCAGGGAGACCCAGTACTTC. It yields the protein CSVPVGRETQYF.

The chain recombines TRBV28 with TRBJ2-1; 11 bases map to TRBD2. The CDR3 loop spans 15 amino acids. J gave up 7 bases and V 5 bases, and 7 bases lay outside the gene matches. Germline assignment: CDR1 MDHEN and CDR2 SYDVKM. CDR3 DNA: TGTGCCAGCAGTATCATAGCGGGGGGGCGGAATGAGCAGTTCTTC. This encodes CASSIIAGGRNEQFF.